What follows is one T cell receptor (beta chain) and its context. Its antigen is unknown. The ends were cut back, 1 base at V and 4 bases at J, with 8 bases in the middle. CDR1 and CDR2 from the germline V gene are SGHRS and YFSETQ. There are 13 residues in the CDR3. The second PCR ran roughly 7 to 12 cycles with a sample-barcoded 5' primer and J-beta primers. TCRdb reprocessed the 5' RACE reads via MiXCR and lists one record per CDR3 protein. Among 750,000 to 950,000 distinct CDR3 sequences, about 26% were seen once, and the ten largest hold about 3%. This specimen belongs to a study of blood T cells in healthy people across ages. Study-level results: Older age coincided with a roughly linear decline in TCR beta diversity per million T cells.

This sample was shared with a second study, whose subject was T cells of mothers and their children. From that report: Extracted RNA, in its entirety, went into cDNA synthesis at 1.5 ug per 15 ul. Each mother gave over 8.5 million TCR beta CDR3 reads; each child, about 3 million. The overlap seen between related mothers and children slightly exceeded that of unrelated pairs, though not significantly.

The rearrangement links TRBV5-1 to TRBJ2-5; D is unresolved. The sequence was obtained from a boy aged 5-17 years in good health. Sequenced material: blood. The CDR3 here is CASSLNSPETQYF. For the CDR3, the DNA is TGCGCCAGCAGCTTGAACAGCCCAGAGACCCAGTACTTC.